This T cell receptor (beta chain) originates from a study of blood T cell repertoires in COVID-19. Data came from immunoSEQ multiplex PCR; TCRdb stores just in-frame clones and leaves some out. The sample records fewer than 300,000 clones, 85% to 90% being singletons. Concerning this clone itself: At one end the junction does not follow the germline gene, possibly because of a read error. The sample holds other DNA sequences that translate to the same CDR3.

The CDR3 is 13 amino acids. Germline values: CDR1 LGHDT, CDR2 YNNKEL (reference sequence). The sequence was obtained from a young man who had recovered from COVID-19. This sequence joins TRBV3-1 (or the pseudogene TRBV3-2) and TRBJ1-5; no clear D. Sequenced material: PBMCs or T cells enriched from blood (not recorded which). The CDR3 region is CASSQGGNQPQHF. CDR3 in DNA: TGTGCCAGCAGCCAAGGCGGCAACCAGCCCCAGCATTTT.